The rows below give T cell receptor beta chains drawn from one sample of a study of T cell responses to AZD1222 COVID-19 vaccine. Generated by immunoSEQ multiplex PCR, the TCRdb table keeps only in-frame clones and is missing some. The sample carries 93,000 or so clones, about 92% recorded once. The sequencing here drew on peripheral blood, taken on day 0 of AZD1222 vaccination. These receptors originate from an adult in good health. CDR3s include the opening cysteine and the closing phenylalanine or tryptophan. The D gene is left open where the match is weak. A row's size may be missing; if present it is once, few, many or a size class.

J: TRBJ1-6
V: TRBV6-2/TRBV6-3
size: NA
D: NA
CDR3: CASSYSMATPGNSPLHF
DNA: TGTGCCAGCAGTTACTCGATGGCTACCCCCGGTAATTCACCCCTCCACTTT

J: TRBJ2-5
V: TRBV3-1/TRBV3-2
size: NA
D: NA
CDR3: CASSQDQGGRAQYF
DNA: TGTGCCAGCAGCCAAGATCAGGGGGGGAGGGCCCAGTACTTC

J: TRBJ1-4
V: TRBV30
size: NA
D: NA
CDR3: CASKRGGGAEKLFF
DNA: TGTGCCTCCAAAAGAGGGGGGGGAGCTGAAAAACTGTTTTTT

J: TRBJ1-5
V: TRBV28
size: NA
D: NA
CDR3: CASSLWVQVGNQPQHF
DNA: TGTGCCAGCAGTTTATGGGTTCAGGTTGGCAATCAGCCCCAGCATTTT

J: TRBJ2-2
V: TRBV3-1/TRBV3-2
size: once
D: TRBD2
CDR3: CASSQSSRWSSGGQTGELFF
DNA: TGTGCCAGCAGCCAATCTTCGCGGTGGTCTAGCGGGGGACAAACCGGGGAGCTGTTTTTT

J: TRBJ2-1
V: TRBV9
size: NA
D: NA
CDR3: CASSPQTTVYNEQFF
DNA: TGTGCCAGCAGCCCCCAAACGACAGTCTACAATGAGCAGTTCTTC

J: TRBJ2-7
V: TRBV11-2
size: NA
D: NA
CDR3: CASSPLTGRTYEQYF
DNA: TGTGCCAGCAGCCCCCTGACAGGGAGGACATACGAGCAGTACTTC

J: TRBJ2-1
V: TRBV5-1
size: NA
D: NA
CDR3: CASSLAGEYNEQFF
DNA: TGCGCCAGCAGCTTGGCCGGCGAGTACAATGAGCAGTTCTTC

J: TRBJ1-2
V: TRBV7-8
size: NA
D: NA
CDR3: CASSRDGENYGYTF
DNA: TGTGCCAGCAGCCGGGACGGAGAAAACTATGGCTACACCTTC

J: TRBJ1-2
V: TRBV5-1
size: once
D: NA
CDR3: CASSLNVGANYGYTF
DNA: TGCGCCAGCAGCTTGAATGTGGGGGCGAACTATGGCTACACCTTC

J: TRBJ2-7
V: TRBV18
size: NA
D: NA
CDR3: CASSNVLETGGKQYF
DNA: TGTGCCAGCTCCAACGTTCTCGAAACAGGTGGCAAGCAGTACTTC

J: TRBJ2-1
V: TRBV10-2
size: NA
D: TRBD2
CDR3: CASRERGFQEQFF
DNA: TGCGCCAGCAGGGAGCGGGGCTTCCAGGAGCAGTTCTTC

J: TRBJ2-7
V: TRBV19
size: NA
D: TRBD2
CDR3: CASSREGPYEQYF
DNA: TGTGCCAGTAGTAGGGAGGGGCCGTACGAGCAGTACTTC

J: TRBJ1-3
V: TRBV6-5
size: NA
D: NA
CDR3: CASRMTVSSGNTIYF
DNA: TGTGCCAGCAGGATGACAGTGAGCTCTGGAAACACCATATATTTT

J: TRBJ2-1
V: TRBV14
size: few
D: NA
CDR3: CASSPYYNEQFF
DNA: TGTGCCAGCAGCCCCTACTACAATGAGCAGTTCTTC

J: TRBJ2-3
V: TRBV6-6
size: NA
D: TRBD2
CDR3: CASSPTSGALDTQYF
DNA: TGTGCCAGCAGTCCTACTAGCGGGGCATTAGATACGCAGTATTTT

J: TRBJ1-4
V: TRBV5-6
size: NA
D: NA
CDR3: CASSFWREKLFF
DNA: TGTGCCAGCAGCTTTTGGCGTGAAAAACTGTTTTTT

J: TRBJ1-5
V: TRBV19
size: few
D: NA
CDR3: CASSNRDTFNQPQHF
DNA: TGTGCCAGTAGCAACCGGGACACTTTCAATCAGCCCCAGCATTTT

J: TRBJ2-1
V: TRBV4-1
size: NA
D: TRBD2
CDR3: CASSQRIPTGTNPNEQFF
DNA: TGCGCCAGCAGCCAAAGAATCCCCACCGGGACTAACCCCAATGAGCAGTTCTTC

J: TRBJ2-3
V: TRBV9
size: NA
D: NA
CDR3: CASSPLLAGTDTQYF
DNA: TGTGCCAGCAGCCCCCTTCTGGCGGGCACAGATACGCAGTATTTT

J: TRBJ1-2
V: TRBV29-1
size: NA
D: NA
CDR3: CSVAPAGSGRGYTF
DNA: TGCAGCGTAGCACCGGCAGGGTCAGGACGCGGCTACACCTTC

J: TRBJ1-6
V: TRBV4-3
size: NA
D: TRBD1
CDR3: CASSPGQRLNSPLHF
DNA: TGCGCCAGCAGCCCGGGACAGCGACTCAATTCACCCCTCCACTTT

J: TRBJ2-2
V: TRBV7-6
size: NA
D: TRBD1
CDR3: CASSFRTGGYSMTGELFF
DNA: TGTGCCAGCAGCTTCCGGACAGGGGGATATTCCATGACCGGGGAGCTGTTTTTT

J: TRBJ2-3
V: TRBV2
size: NA
D: TRBD2
CDR3: CASSEVAGVNFDTQYF
DNA: TGTGCCAGCAGTGAAGTTGCGGGGGTTAACTTCGATACGCAGTATTTT

J: TRBJ2-5
V: TRBV10-3
size: NA
D: TRBD2
CDR3: CAISETRFQTSGNQETQYF
DNA: TGTGCCATCAGTGAGACTCGATTTCAGACTAGCGGGAACCAAGAGACCCAGTACTTC

J: TRBJ1-1
V: TRBV30
size: few
D: NA
CDR3: CAWSVSGDTAFF
DNA: TGTGCCTGGAGTGTATCTGGTGACACAGCTTTCTTT

J: TRBJ1-3
V: TRBV24-1
size: NA
D: NA
CDR3: CATSDPQSSGNTIYF
DNA: TGTGCCACCAGTGACCCGCAAAGCTCTGGAAACACCATATATTTT

J: TRBJ2-4
V: TRBV15
size: NA
D: TRBD2
CDR3: CATSPGTSGNIQYF
DNA: TGTGCCACCAGCCCGGGGACTAGCGGAAACATTCAGTACTTC

J: TRBJ2-7
V: TRBV30
size: NA
D: NA
CDR3: CAWSVQPTSYEQYF
DNA: TGTGCCTGGAGTGTCCAGCCGACTTCCTACGAGCAGTACTTC

J: TRBJ1-1
V: TRBV6-5
size: NA
D: NA
CDR3: CASSYQENTEAFF
DNA: TGTGCCAGCAGTTATCAGGAGAACACTGAAGCTTTCTTT

J: TRBJ1-6
V: TRBV7-8
size: NA
D: TRBD1
CDR3: CASTQGQGGSSPLHF
DNA: TGTGCCAGCACCCAGGGGCAGGGGGGTAGTTCACCCCTCCACTTT

J: TRBJ1-1
V: TRBV28
size: once
D: TRBD1
CDR3: CASPQGCSPFF
DNA: TGTGCCAGCCCACAGGGGTGTTCGCCTTTCTTT

J: TRBJ1-2
V: TRBV2
size: few
D: NA
CDR3: CASSERQVLNYGYTF
DNA: TGTGCCAGCAGTGAGAGGCAGGTTCTTAACTATGGCTACACCTTC

J: TRBJ1-6
V: TRBV5-1
size: few
D: NA
CDR3: CASSLLPRTGRLRSSYNSPLHF
DNA: TGCGCCAGCAGCTTGTTACCCCGGACGGGGCGGCTACGGAGCTCCTATAATTCACCCCTCCACTTT

J: TRBJ2-3
V: TRBV28
size: NA
D: TRBD1
CDR3: CASSATGGRAQYF
DNA: TGTGCCAGCAGTGCCACAGGGGGTAGGGCGCAGTATTTT

J: TRBJ1-2
V: TRBV5-1
size: NA
D: TRBD1
CDR3: CASSLEGQGNYGYTF
DNA: TGCGCCAGCAGCTTGGAGGGACAGGGAAACTATGGCTACACCTTC

J: TRBJ2-1
V: TRBV7-9
size: NA
D: NA
CDR3: CASSPWGNEQFF
DNA: TGTGCCAGCAGCCCGTGGGGCAATGAGCAGTTCTTC

J: TRBJ2-5
V: TRBV18
size: NA
D: NA
CDR3: CASSAGSQETQYF
DNA: TGTGCCAGCTCCGCGGGGTCCCAAGAGACCCAGTACTTC

J: TRBJ1-5
V: TRBV7-8
size: NA
D: NA
CDR3: CASSPQGTSNQPQHF
DNA: TGTGCCAGCAGCCCCCAGGGCACAAGCAATCAGCCCCAGCATTTT

J: TRBJ2-3
V: TRBV15
size: NA
D: TRBD2
CDR3: CATSRELAGSTDTQYF
DNA: TGTGCCACCAGCAGAGAATTAGCGGGGAGCACAGATACGCAGTATTTT

J: TRBJ1-3
V: TRBV4-1
size: few
D: NA
CDR3: CASSQDPGSHGNTIYF
DNA: TGCGCCAGCAGCCAAGACCCTGGCTCCCACGGAAACACCATATATTTT

J: TRBJ2-7
V: TRBV28
size: once
D: NA
CDR3: CASSLQGLAYEQYF
DNA: TGTGCCAGCAGCCTGCAGGGTCTCGCCTACGAGCAGTACTTC

J: TRBJ2-7
V: TRBV6-5
size: NA
D: TRBD2
CDR3: CASSRAGGSSYEQYF
DNA: TGTGCCAGCAGCAGAGCGGGGGGATCATCCTACGAGCAGTACTTC

J: TRBJ2-3
V: TRBV2
size: NA
D: NA
CDR3: CASKVTGTQYF
DNA: TGTGCCAGCAAAGTCACCGGGACGCAGTATTTT

J: TRBJ2-3
V: TRBV6-2/TRBV6-3
size: NA
D: NA
CDR3: CASSYGREASDTQYF
DNA: TGTGCCAGCAGTTACGGGAGAGAGGCATCCGATACGCAGTATTTT

J: TRBJ1-1
V: TRBV15
size: NA
D: NA
CDR3: CATSREYLTEAFF
DNA: TGTGCCACCAGCAGGGAGTATTTGACTGAAGCTTTCTTT

J: TRBJ1-2
V: TRBV7-3
size: NA
D: NA
CDR3: CASSLTPRHREEYGYTF
DNA: TGTGCCAGCAGCTTAACCCCGCGGCACAGGGAGGAATATGGCTACACCTTC

J: TRBJ1-5
V: TRBV18
size: NA
D: NA
CDR3: CASSHRQVSNQPQHF
DNA: TGTGCCAGCTCTCACAGACAGGTGAGCAATCAGCCCCAGCATTTT

J: TRBJ1-3
V: TRBV10-3
size: NA
D: NA
CDR3: CAINHFAGNTIYF
DNA: TGTGCCATCAACCATTTCGCTGGAAACACCATATATTTT

J: TRBJ2-7
V: TRBV7-9
size: NA
D: NA
CDR3: CASSQDSYEQYF
DNA: TGTGCCAGCAGCCAGGACAGTTACGAGCAGTACTTC

J: TRBJ1-2
V: TRBV5-3
size: NA
D: TRBD1
CDR3: CQNRGDYGYTF
DNA: TGTCAAAACAGGGGGGACTATGGCTACACCTTC

J: TRBJ1-5
V: TRBV7-2
size: NA
D: NA
CDR3: CASSLERDQPQHF
DNA: TGTGCCAGCAGCTTAGAGAGAGATCAGCCCCAGCATTTT

J: TRBJ2-5
V: TRBV5-1
size: NA
D: TRBD2
CDR3: CASSKAAGGYQETQYF
DNA: TGCGCCAGCAGCAAGGCAGCGGGGGGGTACCAAGAGACCCAGTACTTC